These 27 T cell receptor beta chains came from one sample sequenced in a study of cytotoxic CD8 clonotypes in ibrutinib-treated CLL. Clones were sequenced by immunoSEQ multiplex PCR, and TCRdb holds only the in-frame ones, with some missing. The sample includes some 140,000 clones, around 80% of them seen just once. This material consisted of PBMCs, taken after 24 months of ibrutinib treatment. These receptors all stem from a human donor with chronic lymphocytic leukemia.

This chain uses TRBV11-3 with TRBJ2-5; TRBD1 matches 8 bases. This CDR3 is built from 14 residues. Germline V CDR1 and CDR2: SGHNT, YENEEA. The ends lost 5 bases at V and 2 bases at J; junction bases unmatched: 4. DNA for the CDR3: TGTGCCAGCAGCCCCCGGGACAGGCAAGAGACCCAGTACTTC. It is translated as CASSPRDRQETQYF.

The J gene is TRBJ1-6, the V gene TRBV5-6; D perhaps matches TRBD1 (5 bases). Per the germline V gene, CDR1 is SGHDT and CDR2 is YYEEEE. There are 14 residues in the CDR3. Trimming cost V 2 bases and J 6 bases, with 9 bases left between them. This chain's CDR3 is CASSFQGGNSPLHF. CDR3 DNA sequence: TGTGCCAGCAGCTTTCAGGGTGGTAATTCACCCCTCCACTTT.

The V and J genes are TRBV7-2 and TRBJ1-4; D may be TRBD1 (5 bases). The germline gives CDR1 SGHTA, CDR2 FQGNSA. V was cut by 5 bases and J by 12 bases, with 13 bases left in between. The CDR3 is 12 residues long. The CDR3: CASSPGNRELFF. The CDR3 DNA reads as TGTGCCAGCAGCCCAGGGAACCGGGAACTGTTTTTT.

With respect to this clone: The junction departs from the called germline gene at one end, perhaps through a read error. The CDR3 sequence: CAAVEGPGETQYF. For the CDR3, the DNA is TGCGCTGCTGTCGAGGGTCCGGGTGAGACCCAGTACTTC. The chain has TRBV28 and TRBJ2-5, with D possibly being TRBD2 (5 bases). The CDR3 is 13 residues long. Germline V gene sequence: CDR1 MDHEN, CDR2 SYDVKM.

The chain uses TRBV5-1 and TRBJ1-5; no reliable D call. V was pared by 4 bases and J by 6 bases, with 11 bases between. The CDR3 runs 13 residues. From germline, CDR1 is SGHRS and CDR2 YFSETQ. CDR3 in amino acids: CASSPGPGQPQHF. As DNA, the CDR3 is TGCGCCAGCAGCCCTGGCCCTGGTCAGCCCCAGCATTTT.

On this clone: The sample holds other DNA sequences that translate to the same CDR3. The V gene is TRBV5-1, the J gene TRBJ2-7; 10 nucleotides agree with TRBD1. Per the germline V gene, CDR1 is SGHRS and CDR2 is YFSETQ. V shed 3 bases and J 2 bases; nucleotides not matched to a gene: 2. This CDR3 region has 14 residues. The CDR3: CASSSGTGAYEQYF. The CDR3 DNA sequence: TGCGCCAGCAGCTCTGGGACAGGGGCCTACGAGCAGTACTTC. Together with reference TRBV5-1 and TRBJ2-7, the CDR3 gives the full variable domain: KAGVTQTPRYLIKTRGQQVTLSCSPISGHRSVSWYQQTPGQGLQFLFEYFSETQRNKGNFPGRFSGRQFSNSRSEMNVSTLELGDSALYLCASSSGTGAYEQYFGPGTRLTVT.

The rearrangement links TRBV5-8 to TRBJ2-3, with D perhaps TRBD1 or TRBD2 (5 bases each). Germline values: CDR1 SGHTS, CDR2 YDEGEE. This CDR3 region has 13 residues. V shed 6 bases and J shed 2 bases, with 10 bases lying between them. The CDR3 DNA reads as TGTGCCAGCAAACTAGGACACACAGATACGCAGTATTTT. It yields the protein CASKLGHTDTQYF.

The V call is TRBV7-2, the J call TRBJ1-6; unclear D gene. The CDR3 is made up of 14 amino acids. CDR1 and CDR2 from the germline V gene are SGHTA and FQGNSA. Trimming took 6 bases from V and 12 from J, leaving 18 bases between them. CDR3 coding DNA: TGTGCCAGCAGTATAGAGACGGCACACCGACCCCTCCACTTT. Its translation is CASSIETAHRPLHF.

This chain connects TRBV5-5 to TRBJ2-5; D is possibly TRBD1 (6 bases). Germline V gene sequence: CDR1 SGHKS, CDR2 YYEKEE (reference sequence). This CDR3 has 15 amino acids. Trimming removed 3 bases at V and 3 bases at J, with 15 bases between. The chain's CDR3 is CASSSGTSWEETQYF. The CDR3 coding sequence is TGTGCCAGCAGCTCTGGGACATCCTGGGAAGAGACCCAGTACTTC. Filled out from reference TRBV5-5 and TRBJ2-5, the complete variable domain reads DAGVTQSPTHLIKTRGQQVTLRCSPISGHKSVSWYQQVLGQGPQFIFQYYEKEERGRGNFPDRFSARQFPNYSSELNVNALLLGDSALYLCASSSGTSWEETQYFGPGTRLLVL.

Written as DNA, the CDR3 is TGTGCCAGCAGCGTCGCAGACAGGGGTCAAGCCAAAAACATTCAGTACTTC. Translation: CASSVADRGQAKNIQYF. The chain employs TRBV9 and TRBJ2-4; 8 nucleotides agree with TRBD1. J gave up 0 bases and V 2 bases, and 7 bases lay outside the gene matches. Germline loops: CDR1 SGDLS, CDR2 YYNGEE. This CDR3 contains 17 residues.

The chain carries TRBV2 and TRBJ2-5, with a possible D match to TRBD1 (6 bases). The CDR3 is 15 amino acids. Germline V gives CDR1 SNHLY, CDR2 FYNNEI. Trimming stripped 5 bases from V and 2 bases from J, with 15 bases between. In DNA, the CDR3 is TGTGCCAGCAGTCGGTTACAGGGCTCGCAAGAGACCCAGTACTTC. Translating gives CASSRLQGSQETQYF.

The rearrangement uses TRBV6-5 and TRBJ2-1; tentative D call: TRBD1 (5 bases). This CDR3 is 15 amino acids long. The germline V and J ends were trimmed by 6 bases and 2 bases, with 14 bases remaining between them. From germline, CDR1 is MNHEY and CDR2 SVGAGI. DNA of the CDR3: TGTGCCAGCAGGATACAGGTGACCCCCTACAATGAGCAGTTCTTC. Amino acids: CASRIQVTPYNEQFF.

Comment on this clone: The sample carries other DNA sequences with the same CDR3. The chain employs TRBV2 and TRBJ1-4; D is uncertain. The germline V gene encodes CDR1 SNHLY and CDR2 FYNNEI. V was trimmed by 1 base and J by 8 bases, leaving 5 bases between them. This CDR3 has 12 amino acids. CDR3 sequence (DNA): TGTGCCAGCAGTGAAGGGAACGAAAAACTGTTTTTT. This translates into CASSEGNEKLFF.

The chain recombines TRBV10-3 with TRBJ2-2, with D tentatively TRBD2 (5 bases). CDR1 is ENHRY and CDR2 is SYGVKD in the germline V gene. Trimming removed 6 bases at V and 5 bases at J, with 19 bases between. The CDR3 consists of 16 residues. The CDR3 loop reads CAISKLGNRRTGELFF. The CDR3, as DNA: TGTGCCATCAGCAAGTTGGGAAACCGGAGGACCGGGGAGCTGTTTTTT.

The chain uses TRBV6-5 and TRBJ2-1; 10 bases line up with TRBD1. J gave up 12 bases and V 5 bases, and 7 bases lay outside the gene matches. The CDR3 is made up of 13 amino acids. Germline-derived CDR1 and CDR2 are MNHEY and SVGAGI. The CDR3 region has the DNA TGTGCCAGCAGTCCATCTAGGACAGGGGGGCAGTTCTTC. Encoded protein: CASSPSRTGGQFF.

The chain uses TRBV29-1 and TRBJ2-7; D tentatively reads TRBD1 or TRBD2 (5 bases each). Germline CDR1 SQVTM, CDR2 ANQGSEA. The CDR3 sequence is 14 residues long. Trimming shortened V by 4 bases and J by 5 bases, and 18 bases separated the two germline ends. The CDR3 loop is CSVAGFVGADEQYF. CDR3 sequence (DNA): TGCAGCGTTGCGGGATTTGTCGGGGCCGACGAGCAGTACTTC.

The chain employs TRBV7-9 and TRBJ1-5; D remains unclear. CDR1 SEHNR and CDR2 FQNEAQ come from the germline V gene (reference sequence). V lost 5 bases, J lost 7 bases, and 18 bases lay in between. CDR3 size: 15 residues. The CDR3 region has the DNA TGTGCCAGCAGCCCCGGGTATCTTCGTCGACAGCCCCAGCATTTT. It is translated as CASSPGYLRRQPQHF.

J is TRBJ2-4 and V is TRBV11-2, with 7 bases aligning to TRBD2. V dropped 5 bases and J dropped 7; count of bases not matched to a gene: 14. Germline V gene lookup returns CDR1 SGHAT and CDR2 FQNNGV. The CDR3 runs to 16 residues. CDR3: CASSPNGGWQSNIQYF. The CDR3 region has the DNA TGTGCCAGCAGCCCTAACGGGGGGTGGCAGAGTAACATTCAGTACTTC.

In DNA, the CDR3 is TGTGCCAGCAAAACTCTAGCGGGCGTCTACAATGAGCAGTTCTTC. It specifies CASKTLAGVYNEQFF. The chain has TRBV28 and TRBJ2-1, with 8 bases aligning to TRBD2. This CDR3 is 15 amino acids long. Germline CDR1 is MDHEN and CDR2 is SYDVKM. V lost 7 bases, J lost 3 bases, and 8 bases stayed unmatched.

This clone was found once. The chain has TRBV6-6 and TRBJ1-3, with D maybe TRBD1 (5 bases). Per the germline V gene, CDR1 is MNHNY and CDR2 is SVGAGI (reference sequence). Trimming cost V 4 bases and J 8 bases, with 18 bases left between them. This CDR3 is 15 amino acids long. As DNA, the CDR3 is TGTGCCAGCAGTTCTACACCCACGGGGGTAGACACCATATATTTT. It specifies CASSSTPTGVDTIYF.

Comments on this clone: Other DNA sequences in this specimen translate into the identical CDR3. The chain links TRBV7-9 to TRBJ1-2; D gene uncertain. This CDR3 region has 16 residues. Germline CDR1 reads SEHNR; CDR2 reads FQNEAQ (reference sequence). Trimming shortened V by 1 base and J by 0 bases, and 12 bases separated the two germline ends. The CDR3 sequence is CASSLGAGTANYGYTF. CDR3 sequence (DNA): TGTGCCAGCAGCTTAGGGGCAGGAACGGCTAACTATGGCTACACCTTC.

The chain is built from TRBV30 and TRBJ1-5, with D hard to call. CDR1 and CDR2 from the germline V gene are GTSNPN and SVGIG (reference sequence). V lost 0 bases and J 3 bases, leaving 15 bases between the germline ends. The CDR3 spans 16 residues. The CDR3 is CAWSVGWAADNQPQHF. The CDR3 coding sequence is TGTGCCTGGAGTGTAGGTTGGGCAGCAGACAATCAGCCCCAGCATTTT. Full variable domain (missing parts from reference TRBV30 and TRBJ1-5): SQTIHQWPATLVQPVGSPLSLECTVEGTSNPNLYWYRQAAGRGLQLLFYSVGIGQISSEVPQNLSASRPQDRQFILSSKKLLLSDSGFYLCAWSVGWAADNQPQHFGDGTRLSIL.

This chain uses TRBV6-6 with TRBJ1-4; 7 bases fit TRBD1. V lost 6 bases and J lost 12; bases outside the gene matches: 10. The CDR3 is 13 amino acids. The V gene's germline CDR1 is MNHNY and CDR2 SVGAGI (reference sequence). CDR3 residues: CASSLPGTEELFF. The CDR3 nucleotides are TGTGCCAGCAGCCTTCCCGGGACAGAAGAACTGTTTTTT.

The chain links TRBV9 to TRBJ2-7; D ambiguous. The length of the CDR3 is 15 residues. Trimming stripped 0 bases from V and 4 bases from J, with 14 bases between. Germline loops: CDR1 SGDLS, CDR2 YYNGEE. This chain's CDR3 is CASSVGHSSGYEQYF. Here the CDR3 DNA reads TGTGCCAGCAGCGTAGGGCATTCCTCCGGATACGAGCAGTACTTC.

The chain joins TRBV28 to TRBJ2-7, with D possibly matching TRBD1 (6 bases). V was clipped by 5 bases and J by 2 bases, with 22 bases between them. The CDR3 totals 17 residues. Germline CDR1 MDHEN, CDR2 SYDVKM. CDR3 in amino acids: CASSTIRGGISTYEQYF. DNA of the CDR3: TGTGCCAGCAGTACAATTCGAGGGGGAATTAGCACCTACGAGCAGTACTTC.

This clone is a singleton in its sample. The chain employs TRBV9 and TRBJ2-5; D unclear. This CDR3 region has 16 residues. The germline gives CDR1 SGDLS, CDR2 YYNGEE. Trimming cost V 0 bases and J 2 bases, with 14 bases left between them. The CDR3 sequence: CASSVGRGDGQETQYF. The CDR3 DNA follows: TGTGCCAGCAGCGTAGGTCGAGGAGACGGACAAGAGACCCAGTACTTC.

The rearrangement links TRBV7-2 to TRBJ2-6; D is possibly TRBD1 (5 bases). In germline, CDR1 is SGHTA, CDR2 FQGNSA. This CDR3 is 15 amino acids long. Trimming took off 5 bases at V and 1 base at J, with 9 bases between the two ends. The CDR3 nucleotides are TGTGCCAGCAGCGGGCGACAGTCTGGGGCCAACGTCCTGACTTTC. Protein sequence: CASSGRQSGANVLTF.